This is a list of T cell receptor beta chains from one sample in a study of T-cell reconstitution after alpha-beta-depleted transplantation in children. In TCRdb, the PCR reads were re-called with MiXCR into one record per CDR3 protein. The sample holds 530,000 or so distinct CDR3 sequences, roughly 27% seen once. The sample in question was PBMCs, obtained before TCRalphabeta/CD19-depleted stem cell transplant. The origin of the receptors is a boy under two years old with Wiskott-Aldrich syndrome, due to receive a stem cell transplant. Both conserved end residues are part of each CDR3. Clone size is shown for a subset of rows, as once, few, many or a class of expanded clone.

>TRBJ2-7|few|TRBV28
CASSFPDRGVEQYF
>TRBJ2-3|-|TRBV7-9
CASSSTRETSKVTQYF
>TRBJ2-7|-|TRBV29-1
CSAAREMGEQYF
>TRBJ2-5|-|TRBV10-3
CAISETSGFRETQYF
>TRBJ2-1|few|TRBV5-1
CASSEYSYNEQFF
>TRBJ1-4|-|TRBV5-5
CASSYPGDPKLFF
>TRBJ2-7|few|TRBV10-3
CAIGVGGTGSYEQYF
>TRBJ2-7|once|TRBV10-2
CASSAFHEQYF
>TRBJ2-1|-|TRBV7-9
CASSFTRAGGPNEQFF
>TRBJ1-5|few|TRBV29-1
CSVTHSRGGNQPQHF
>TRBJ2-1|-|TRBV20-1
CSARGALTSRTYNEQFF
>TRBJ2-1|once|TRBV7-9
CASSLAQGSSYNEQFF
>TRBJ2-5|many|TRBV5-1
CASSGDSQETQYF
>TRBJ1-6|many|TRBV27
CASSLGPGGNSPLHF
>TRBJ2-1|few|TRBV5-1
CASMGTSGSYNEQFF
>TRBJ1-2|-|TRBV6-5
CASTPVRGGYTF
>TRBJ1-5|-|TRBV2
CASSGGGGGYQPQHF